This T cell receptor (beta chain) was documented in a study of patients and donors after allogeneic stem cell transplantation (dated by TCRdb to the early 2020s). Library generation was performed with RT-PCR. The data were produced on a NextSeq 550. The public reads were reanalyzed by TCRdb: fastp trimming at Q25, MiXCR alignment, in-frame beta chains only. For every CDR3 protein sequence, its rows merge into one entry that carries the most common genes and DNA. A total of some 11,000 distinct CDR3 sequences appear in this sample, 20% to 25% of them only once. The ten largest clones add up to around 48% of the sample. CDR1 and CDR2, per the germline V gene (reference sequence), are LGHDT and YNNKEL. From the cysteine up to the phenylalanine, the CDR3 has a length of 16 residues. Only the CDR3 DNA is retained, 48 bases long and in frame from the first base. The V end gives up 3 bases and the J end 4 bases, leaving 10 bases in the junction not matched to a gene.

With regard to this clonotype: Its antigen is not yet known. Per-nucleotide qualities are absent, and no much larger clonotype sits a single base away.

The clonotype was recovered from a human donor who was either an allogeneic HSCT recipient or a stem cell or donor lymphocyte infusion donor (not recorded which). It is not recorded whose cells these are; they may come from a transplant donor. The rearrangement combines TRBV3-1 with TRBJ1-2; 8 junctional bases match TRBD1. Sequenced sample: blood, either unsorted or a sorted T cell fraction (not recorded which). CDR3 loop: CASSHPGTGLSYGYTF. The sequence in DNA is TGTGCCAGCAGCCACCCAGGGACAGGACTGTCCTATGGCTACACCTTC.